This T cell receptor beta chain was retrieved from a study of blood T cell repertoires in COVID-19. Overall study context: The origin of the acute and convalescent COVID-19 samples was the United States, Italy and Spain. Sources were T cells, B-cell-depleted T cells, or PBMCs; the material itself was cDNA or gDNA.

Per the study methods: Scientists estimated how many nucleated cells there were by amplifying reference gene primers. Assay used: immunoSEQ multiplex PCR; TCRdb lists only in-frame clones, some missing. The DNA gave D and trimming, while V, J and clone size come from that table. The data show almost 200,000 clones, about 76% seen once. It was during active infection that Seattle patients were enrolled and then longitudinally followed. Trimming cost V 6 bases and J 2 bases; bases outside gene matches: 13. CDR1 and CDR2 (germline): LNHDA, SQIVND (reference sequence). CDR3 length: 16 residues. This receptor was obtained from a woman between 40 and 55 years old with COVID-19, enrolled during active disease. Material: peripheral blood. This chain links TRBV19 with TRBJ2-7; 7 positions agree with TRBD2. CDR3 nucleotides: TGTGCCAGTAGACCCGGGGGGTCTAGTGGTGCCTACGAGCAGTACTTC. This gives the protein CASRPGGSSGAYEQYF.